This T cell receptor beta chain was sequenced for a study of CXCR3-negative and CXCR3-positive naive CD8 T cells (dated by TCRdb to the late 2010s). In terms of the full investigation: In total, 130 million to 150 million TRB reads were obtained, or roughly 1.5 +/- 0.3 million reads per library. Data from ten to twelve donors, pooled across two independent experiments, went into the diversity and physicochemical repertoire analyses. The TRBV-TRBJ cluster analysis covered naive subsets from about 5 donors and memory cells from 3 donors. General study outcomes and caveats: Comparably high repertoire diversity was found in both naive subsets, whereas much lower repertoire diversity was found in memory CD8+ T cells. Freshly isolated PBMCs were used for most assays because CXCR3 expression partially decreased after cryopreservation. Because surface CD5, which is linked to self-reactivity in mice, was comparable between the naive subsets, TCR interaction strength was also inferred from TRB CDR3 physicochemical properties. Naive CXCR3-negative and CXCR3-positive cells from the same donor showed similar TRBV-TRBJ usage, whereas memory cells showed distinct patterns. Compared with CXCR3-negative naive cells, CXCR3-positive naive cells had TRB CDR3s with higher hydrophobicity (lower Kidera factor 4), lower energy, and higher strength and volume indices.

Looking up the germline V gene yields CDR1 MNHGY and CDR2 SVAAGI. The CDR3 sequence holds 18 residues, the cysteine and phenylalanine included. No DNA appears here. TCRdb lists the instrument as NextSeq 550. The Human TCR Profiling Kit (MiLaboratory) was used to prepare UMI-labeled 5' RACE TRB cDNA libraries. cDNA synthesis used the entire amount of extracted RNA, and PCR amplification then used the entire amount of cDNA produced. The libraries were made side by side, with each library going through the same number of PCR cycles. In the source study's methods: MIGEC and MiXCR extracted about 50,000 +/- 10,000 unique UMI-labeled TRB cDNA molecules per library, requiring at least two reads per UMI. Each library averaged around 40,000 +/- 10,000 functional in-frame TRB CDR3 nucleotide clonotypes without stop codons. After downsampling to 5000 UMI-labeled TRB molecules per sample, diversity metrics, including normalized Shannon-Wiener and Chao1, were computed in VDJtools. VDJtools computed clonotype-size-weighted physicochemical properties of the central five CDR3 residues: interaction energy, strength, volume and Kidera factor 4. Following reprocessing of the reads by TCRdb, the data hold one row per CDR3 protein sequence and no DNA is available. TCRdb's processing, not the authors' own work, is the source of the V and J calls. This sample's table carries under 150,000 distinct CDR3 sequences. 0.41% of the sample is held by the ten biggest clonotypes.

In regard to this clonotype: Its antigen specificity is not known.

Each CD8+ T cell subset was flow-sorted in triplicate, with 300,000 cells per subset placed directly into RLT lysis buffer. To keep memory contaminants out, a stringent definition of naive CD8+ T cells was applied: CD45RO-CCR7+CD27+CD95-. Peripheral blood mononuclear cells were isolated from buffy coats using standard density gradient centrifugation. A FACSAria III was used to flow-sort naive CXCR3-negative and CXCR3-positive CD8+ T cells. An RNeasy Mini Kit was used to extract total RNA from the sorted cells. This receptor was identified in a human donor in good health. Some clones in this sample may be carry-over from other donors' samples. The sample was naive CXCR3+ CD8+ T cells from blood. The label giving this sample's cell subset or site can be read as: CD45RO-CCR7+CD27+CD95- naive CD8+ T cells expressing CXCR3 (TNR3+). The chain is encoded by TRBV6-9 joined to TRBJ2-7; TCRdb selects TRBD2, and the lack of DNA leaves this call unchecked. This receptor has the CDR3 CTSRNEGPPATNPSEQYF.